This is a list of T cell receptor beta chains from one sample in a study of cytomegalovirus exposure and HLA in healthy donors. Sequenced by immunoSEQ multiplex PCR; TCRdb stores in-frame clones only, minus some. The data contain around 120,000 clones, around 79% of them singletons. Sample: PBMCs. The receptors shown here come from a woman in her thirties or forties in good health and CMV-seronegative. Both conserved end residues are trimmed from each CDR3. D genes are given only for firm matches.

v_gene	j_gene	d_gene	CDR3aa
TRBV6-6	TRBJ1-2	.	ASDARGSSYGYT
TRBV28	TRBJ2-7	TRBD2	ASRNAGMTGGYEQY
TRBV28	TRBJ2-3	TRBD2	ASSYSGRAGADTQY
TRBV23-1	TRBJ1-3	.	ASSHLGGPGNTIY
TRBV27	TRBJ2-1	.	ASRALAGAGQF
TRBV7-2	TRBJ2-3	.	ASSLGLASTDTQY
TRBV6-1	TRBJ1-5	TRBD1	ASSQDRARDQPQH
TRBV4-3	TRBJ1-3	TRBD1	ASSQSTGPGNTIY
TRBV2	.	.	AGSEYSEQY
TRBV5-5	TRBJ2-7	TRBD1	ASGRDSGYEQY
TRBV5-6	TRBJ1-2	TRBD1	ASSWGQLNYGYT
TRBV4-1	TRBJ2-3	TRBD2	ASSQVISSGGSTDTQY
TRBV27	TRBJ1-2	.	ASSYTASYGYT
TRBV5-1	TRBJ2-1	TRBD2	ASSIRLAGVNEQF
TRBV7-6	TRBJ2-2	.	ASRLGVDGISAGELF
TRBV5-4	TRBJ2-2	TRBD1	ASSKRDRGTGELF
TRBV4-1	TRBJ2-7	TRBD1	ASSPTRPGQGSYEQY
TRBV9	TRBJ1-6	TRBD1	ASSVGTGGSPLH
TRBV10-3	TRBJ2-2	.	AISGGWSPNTGELF
TRBV7-2	TRBJ2-1	.	ASSLPSSNEQF
TRBV6-5	TRBJ1-5	.	ASDGGANQPQH
TRBV5-5	TRBJ2-3	.	ASSLDGGADTQY
TRBV14	TRBJ1-2	.	ASSQLPGLYGYT
TRBV7-9	TRBJ1-1	TRBD1	ASSLGTGVNTEAF
TRBV10-3	TRBJ1-1	.	AIRTEKNTEAF